Presented here are 3 T cell receptor beta chains from one specimen sequenced in a study of blood T cells in healthy people across ages. It was with a sample-barcoded 5' primer and a J-beta primer mix that a second PCR of roughly 7 to 12 cycles was run. TCRdb reprocessed the 5' RACE reads with MiXCR, giving one entry per CDR3 protein. The table records 1,100,000 or so distinct CDR3 sequences, 40% to 45% of them present only once. The sequencing sample was made of blood. The receptors here all came from a woman aged 60-75 years in good health.

This clonotype was counted many times. The J gene is TRBJ2-1, the V gene TRBV29-1, with a weak D call TRBD2 (5 bases). V lost 5 bases to trimming and J lost 9 bases, with 20 bases between them. CDR3 length: 14 residues. Germline V gives CDR1 SQVTM, CDR2 ANQGSEA. The CDR3 loop reads CSVQIGLSSGEQFF. In DNA form, the CDR3 reads TGCAGCGTTCAGATAGGACTTTCTTCTGGTGAGCAGTTCTTC.

This clonotype was detected a few times. The chain combines TRBV4-1 with TRBJ2-7; 7 bases map to TRBD2. The end of the DNA is better explained by TRBJ2-5, so the J call may be wrong. CDR1 is MGHRA and CDR2 is YSYEKL in the germline V gene. The CDR3 is made up of 14 amino acids. The CDR3 sequence: CASSQERTRETQYF. In DNA form, the CDR3 reads TGCGCCAGCAGCCAAGAAAGGACTAGAGAGACCCAGTACTTC.

The chain uses TRBV9 and TRBJ2-3; TRBD2 matches at 10 bases. The CDR3 runs 18 residues. Germline assignment: CDR1 SGDLS and CDR2 YYNGEE. With V trimmed by 1 base and J by 0 bases, 8 bases remained unmatched. In DNA, the CDR3 is TGTGCCAGCAGCGTATGGCTAGCGGGAGACACTAGCACAGATACGCAGTATTTT. Translation gives CASSVWLAGDTSTDTQYF.